Listed here are 10 T cell receptor beta chains from one sample, sequenced in a study of T cell responses to AZD1222 COVID-19 vaccine. Clones were sequenced by immunoSEQ multiplex PCR, and TCRdb holds only the in-frame ones, with some missing. The sample carries fewer than 200,000 clones, 70% to 90% recorded once. The material was peripheral blood, obtained 28 days after the second AZD1222 dose. These receptors were collected from an adult who received the AZD1222 COVID-19 vaccine.

In its sample, this clone was seen a few times. The V call is TRBV5-5, the J call TRBJ1-2; 7 bases fit TRBD1. Germline CDR1 reads SGHKS; CDR2 reads YYEKEE (reference sequence). V gave up 5 bases and J gave up 3 bases; unmatched junction bases: 4. The CDR3 length is 13 residues. This CDR3 is CASSPGGYYGYTF. As DNA, the CDR3 is TGTGCCAGCAGTCCAGGGGGGTACTATGGCTACACCTTC.

CDR3: CASSLGTVSNQPQHF. The CDR3 region has the DNA TGCGCCAGCAGCTTGGGGACAGTGAGCAATCAGCCCCAGCATTTT. This rearrangement joins TRBV5-1 to TRBJ1-5, with D possibly matching TRBD1 (6 bases). Trimming removed 0 bases at V and 1 base at J, with 8 bases between. The CDR3 runs to 15 residues. In germline, CDR1 is SGHRS, CDR2 YFSETQ.

The chain combines TRBV4-1 with TRBJ2-1; D unresolved. Germline CDR1 is MGHRA and CDR2 is YSYEKL. The CDR3 spans 14 residues. Trimming left V 1 base short and J 5 bases short, with 9 bases between. The CDR3 sequence: CASSQGRTDNEQFF. CDR3 sequence (DNA): TGCGCCAGCAGCCAAGGCCGCACAGACAATGAGCAGTTCTTC.

Here the CDR3 reads CATQVVKTGNTIYF. The CDR3 DNA sequence: TGTGCCACCCAGGTGGTCAAAACTGGAAACACCATATATTTT. The V call is TRBV7-9, the J call TRBJ1-3; D not certain. Trimming shortened V by 10 bases and J by 2 bases, and 15 bases separated the two germline ends. This CDR3 comprises 14 residues. Germline V gene lookup returns CDR1 SEHNR and CDR2 FQNEAQ (reference sequence).

The chain uses TRBV19 and TRBJ1-2; D remains ambiguous. The length of the CDR3 is 13 residues. CDR1 and CDR2 (germline): LNHDA, SQIVND (reference sequence). The V end lost 4 bases, the J end lost 5 bases, and 11 bases lay between the germline ends. The CDR3 nucleotides read TGTGCCAGTAGTACCCCCGTGGGGTATGGCTACACCTTC. This translates into CASSTPVGYGYTF. The whole variable domain, remainder taken from reference TRBV19 and TRBJ1-2, is DGGITQSPKYLFRKEGQNVTLSCEQNLNHDAMYWYRQDPGQGLRLIYYSQIVNDFQKGDIAEGYSVSREKKESFPLTVTSAQKNPTAFYLCASSTPVGYGYTFGSGTRLTVV.

The V and J genes are TRBV6-5 and TRBJ2-7, with D uncertain. The CDR3 is made up of 14 amino acids. The V gene's germline CDR1 is MNHEY and CDR2 SVGAGI. The V and J ends lost 5 bases and 3 bases respectively, with 14 bases between them. The DNA of the CDR3 is TGTGCCAGCAGTAAAAAGCGTGGATACTACGAGCAGTACTTC. Its protein product is CASSKKRGYYEQYF.

This clone was picked up one time. J is TRBJ1-3 and V is TRBV10-3; 7 bases align to TRBD1. Germline values: CDR1 ENHRY, CDR2 SYGVKD. The CDR3 contains 14 residues. V shed 6 bases, J shed 4 bases, and the junction held 6 bases outside the gene matches. CDR3: CAIRTGTVGNTIYF. CDR3 in DNA: TGTGCCATCAGAACCGGGACAGTCGGAAACACCATATATTTT.

The chain has TRBV15 and TRBJ2-2; D uncertain. The CDR3 loop spans 14 amino acids. With 0 bases removed from V and 6 bases from J, the gap between germline ends came to 8 bases. The germline V gene encodes CDR1 LNHNV and CDR2 YYDKDF (reference sequence). The CDR3 DNA sequence: TGTGCCACCAGCAGAGATCGGTCCGCCGGGGAGCTGTTTTTT. It yields the protein CATSRDRSAGELFF.

The genes are TRBV2 and TRBJ1-2; possibly TRBD1 for D (5 bases). The V gene lost 7 bases and the J gene lost 1 base, with 13 bases spanning the gap. CDR1 is SNHLY and CDR2 is FYNNEI in the germline V gene. The CDR3 has 14 residues. CDR3 DNA: TGTGCCAGCAACCGGGACTTCCTTAACTATGGCTACACCTTC. Translation gives CASNRDFLNYGYTF.

V is TRBV3-1 (or the pseudogene TRBV3-2) and J is TRBJ1-2, with D uncertain. Trimming took off 1 base at V and 2 bases at J, with 5 bases between the two ends. The CDR3 has 13 amino acids. Per the germline V gene, CDR1 is LGHDT and CDR2 is YNNKEL (reference sequence). The DNA of the CDR3 is TGTGCCAGCAGCCAAGCACAGAACTATGGCTACACCTTC. Translating it yields CASSQAQNYGYTF.